The entry that follows covers one T cell receptor (beta chain) sequence. Its antigen is unknown. With V trimmed by 7 bases and J by 0 bases, 6 bases remained unmatched. CDR1 is GTSNPN, CDR2 SVGIG, per germline (reference sequence). This CDR3 has 14 amino acids. The assay was immunoSEQ multiplex PCR, and TCRdb's table has in-frame clones only and misses some. Of around 100,000 clones listed, 94% are singletons. This sample was included in a study of siplizumab effects on memory and regulatory T cells. Points from the study as a whole: Proliferating Tregs' suppressive function in siplizumab cultures went unconfirmed. Alloreactive sequences from unstimulated CD4+ memory cells fell significantly with siplizumab.

This rearrangement joins TRBV30 to TRBJ2-3; 8 bases agree with TRBD2. The sequenced material came from non-Treg CD4+ T cells sorted from blood. The sequence derives from a human donor in good health. CDR3 sequence (DNA): TGTGCCTTTTCTAGCGGGCTTAGCACAGATACGCAGTATTTT. Translated: CAFSSGLSTDTQYF.